This T cell receptor (beta chain) derives from a study of shared clonotypes between healthy human individuals. General study points: Among donors, clonotype sharing was expected to be affected by sequencing depth.

TCRdb keeps only in-frame clones here, not all; method: immunoSEQ multiplex PCR. The sample has about 960,000 clones; 76% are singletons. To note about this clone: What it binds is unknown.

The CDR3 is made up of 15 amino acids. Germline lookup yields CDR1 MGHRA and CDR2 YSYEKL. The trim removed 0 bases at V and 12 bases at J, leaving 5 bases unmatched. The TCR originated in a man younger than 35 in good health. V is TRBV4-1 and J is TRBJ2-1; 13 bases match TRBD2. What was sequenced was memory CD4+ T cells sorted from blood. Sample subset: CD45RA-negative fraction. The CDR3 nucleotides are TGCGCCAGCAGCCAAGACCGGACTAGCGGGAGCGGGCAGTTCTTC. Encoded protein: CASSQDRTSGSGQFF.